Following are 10 T cell receptor beta chains from one sample sequenced in a study of blood T cell repertoires in COVID-19. Sequencing was performed with immunoSEQ multiplex PCR; in TCRdb, only in-frame clones are kept and a portion is missing. The sample gives 450,000 or so clones, 75% to 90% of which show up once; roughly 1.5% is in the top ten. The material sequenced was peripheral blood. All receptors derive from a middle-aged woman with COVID-19, enrolled during active disease.

The V and J genes are TRBV15 and TRBJ2-2; 9 bases align to TRBD2. The CDR3 runs 16 residues. The V gene end was trimmed by 4 bases and the J gene end by 6 bases; junction bases not matched to a gene: 9. In germline, CDR1 is LNHNV, CDR2 YYDKDF (reference sequence). In nucleotides, the CDR3 is TGTGCCACCAGCATTCCCCCGGCGGGGGGGTCCGGGGAGCTGTTTTTT. Its translation: CATSIPPAGGSGELFF.

The chain recombines TRBV24-1 with TRBJ1-2; 7 bases agree with TRBD1. Looked up from germline, CDR1 is KGHDR and CDR2 is SFDVKD. The trim removed 4 bases at V and 7 bases at J, leaving 8 bases unmatched. The CDR3 contains 14 residues. Here the CDR3 DNA reads TGTGCCACCAGTGACCTCCGGACAGGCGGTGGCTACACCTTC. Translated: CATSDLRTGGGYTF.

The chain joins TRBV28 to TRBJ1-3; D remains ambiguous. Germline V gene sequence: CDR1 MDHEN, CDR2 SYDVKM. The CDR3 is made up of 16 amino acids. V gave up 8 bases and J gave up 0 bases, with 17 bases separating them. The CDR3 coding sequence is TGTGCCAGCGGACTTTTGGGATTTCGCTCTGGAAACACCATATATTTT. Translation: CASGLLGFRSGNTIYF.

The J gene is TRBJ1-1, the V gene TRBV7-9; 10 bases agree with TRBD1. Looked up from germline, CDR1 is SEHNR and CDR2 is FQNEAQ (reference sequence). Unmatched junction bases numbered 2, after V lost 1 base and J lost 0 bases. This CDR3 contains 16 residues. The CDR3 protein is CASSLGTGGLNTEAFF. The CDR3 DNA follows: TGTGCCAGCAGCTTAGGGACAGGGGGACTGAACACTGAAGCTTTCTTT.

This chain uses TRBV5-6 with TRBJ1-1, with TRBD1 as a possible D gene (5 bases). Trimming took off 5 bases at V and 4 bases at J, with 15 bases between the two ends. Per the germline V gene, CDR1 is SGHDT and CDR2 is YYEEEE. CDR3 size: 14 residues. The CDR3 DNA reads as TGTGCCAGCAGTTTGAGGGGTGTGGGCACTGAAGCTTTCTTT. This translates into CASSLRGVGTEAFF.

This clone showed up just once. The chain recombines TRBV4-3 with TRBJ2-3; D unresolved. Trimming took 1 base from V and 6 from J, leaving 8 bases between them. Germline V CDR1 and CDR2: LGHNA, YSLEER. This CDR3 comprises 13 residues. The chain's CDR3 is CASSQGPLDTQYF. CDR3 DNA sequence: TGCGCCAGCAGCCAAGGGCCCTTGGATACGCAGTATTTT.

This chain connects TRBV5-1 to TRBJ2-4; the match to TRBD2 covers 9 bases. V lost 4 bases, J lost 4 bases, and 9 bases stayed unmatched. CDR1 SGHRS and CDR2 YFSETQ come from the germline V gene. The CDR3 extends over 16 amino acids. DNA of the CDR3: TGCGCCAGCAGCCCGGGTAGCGGGGGACCGAAAAACATTCAGTACTTC. Its protein is CASSPGSGGPKNIQYF.

This chain links TRBV6-2 or TRBV6-3 with TRBJ1-1; 7 bases match TRBD1. The germline V gene encodes CDR1 MNHEY and CDR2 SVGEGT. CDR3 length: 16 residues. V lost 7 bases and J lost 2; bases outside the gene matches: 13. CDR3 region: CASTPLWQGGNTEAFF. The CDR3 nucleotides read TGTGCCAGCACCCCCTTATGGCAGGGGGGCAACACTGAAGCTTTCTTT.

This chain connects TRBV28 to TRBJ2-7; 9 nucleotides align to TRBD1. J gave up 2 bases and V 6 bases, and 5 bases lay outside the gene matches. This CDR3 region has 14 residues. Germline V gene lookup returns CDR1 MDHEN and CDR2 SYDVKM. The CDR3 region has the DNA TGTGCCAGCAGGCTCGGACAGGGGACCTACGAGCAGTACTTC. Protein sequence: CASRLGQGTYEQYF.

The chain couples TRBV4-1 to TRBJ2-7; D may be TRBD2 (6 bases). Germline CDR1 reads MGHRA; CDR2 reads YSYEKL. Trimming stripped 6 bases from V and 3 bases from J, with 18 bases between. The CDR3 has 15 amino acids. The CDR3 loop reads CASRLSGLGIYEQYF. The CDR3 region has the DNA TGCGCCAGCAGACTTTCGGGACTGGGAATCTACGAGCAGTACTTC.